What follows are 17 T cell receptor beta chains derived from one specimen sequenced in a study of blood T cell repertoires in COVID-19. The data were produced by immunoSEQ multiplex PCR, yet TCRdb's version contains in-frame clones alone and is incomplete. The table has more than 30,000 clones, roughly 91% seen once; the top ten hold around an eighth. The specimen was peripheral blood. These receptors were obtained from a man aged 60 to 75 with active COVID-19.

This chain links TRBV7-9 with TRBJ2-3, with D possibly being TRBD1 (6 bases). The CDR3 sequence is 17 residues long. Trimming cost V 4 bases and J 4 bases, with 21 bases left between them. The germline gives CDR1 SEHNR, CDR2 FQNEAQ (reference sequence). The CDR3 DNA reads TGTGCCAGCAGCTACAACCGGTTGAGAGAGGGGGCAGATACGCAGTATTTT. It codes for CASSYNRLREGADTQYF.

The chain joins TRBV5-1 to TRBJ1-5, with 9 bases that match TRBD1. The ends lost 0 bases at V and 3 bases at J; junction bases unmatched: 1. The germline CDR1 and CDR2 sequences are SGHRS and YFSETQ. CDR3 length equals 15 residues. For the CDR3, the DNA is TGCGCCAGCAGCTTGGGACAGGGGGACAATCAGCCCCAGCATTTT. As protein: CASSLGQGDNQPQHF.

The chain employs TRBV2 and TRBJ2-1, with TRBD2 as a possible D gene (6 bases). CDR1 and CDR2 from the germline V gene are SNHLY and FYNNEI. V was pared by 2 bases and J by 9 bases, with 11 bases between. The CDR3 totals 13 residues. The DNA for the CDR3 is TGTGCCAGCAGTGAATTCGGGAGCGGTGAGCAGTTCTTC. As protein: CASSEFGSGEQFF.

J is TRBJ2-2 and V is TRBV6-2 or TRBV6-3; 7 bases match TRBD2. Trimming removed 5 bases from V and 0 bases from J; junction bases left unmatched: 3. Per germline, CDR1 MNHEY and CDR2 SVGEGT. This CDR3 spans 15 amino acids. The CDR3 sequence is CASSKSGTNTGELFF. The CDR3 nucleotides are TGTGCCAGCAGTAAAAGCGGGACGAACACCGGGGAGCTGTTTTTT.

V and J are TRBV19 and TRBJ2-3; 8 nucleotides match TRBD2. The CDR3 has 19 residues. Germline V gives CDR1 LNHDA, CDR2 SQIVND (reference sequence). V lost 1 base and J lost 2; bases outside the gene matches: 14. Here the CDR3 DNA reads TGTGCCAGTAGTATAGCCCCCCTTTCTACTAGCGGATTCACAGATACGCAGTATTTT. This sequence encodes CASSIAPLSTSGFTDTQYF. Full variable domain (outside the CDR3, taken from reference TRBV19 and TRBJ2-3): DGGITQSPKYLFRKEGQNVTLSCEQNLNHDAMYWYRQDPGQGLRLIYYSQIVNDFQKGDIAEGYSVSREKKESFPLTVTSAQKNPTAFYLCASSIAPLSTSGFTDTQYFGPGTRLTVL.

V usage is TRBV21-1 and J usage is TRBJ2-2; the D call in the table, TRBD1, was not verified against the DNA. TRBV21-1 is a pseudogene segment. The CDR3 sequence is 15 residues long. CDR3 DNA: TGTGCCAGCAGCAAGACAGGGGAAGACACCGGGGAGCTGTTTTTT. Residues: CASSKTGEDTGELFF.

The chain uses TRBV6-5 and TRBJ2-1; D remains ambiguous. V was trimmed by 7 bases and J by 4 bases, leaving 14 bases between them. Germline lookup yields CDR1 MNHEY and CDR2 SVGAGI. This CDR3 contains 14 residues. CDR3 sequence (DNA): TGTGCCAGCACAGATCTGCTTTCATACAATGAGCAGTTCTTC. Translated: CASTDLLSYNEQFF.

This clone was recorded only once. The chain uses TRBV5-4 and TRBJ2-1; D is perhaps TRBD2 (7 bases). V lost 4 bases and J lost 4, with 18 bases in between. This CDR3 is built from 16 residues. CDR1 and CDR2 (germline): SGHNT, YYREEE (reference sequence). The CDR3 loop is CASSPPGGQSYNEQFF. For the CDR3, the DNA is TGTGCCAGCAGCCCTCCCGGGGGGCAGAGTTACAATGAGCAGTTCTTC.

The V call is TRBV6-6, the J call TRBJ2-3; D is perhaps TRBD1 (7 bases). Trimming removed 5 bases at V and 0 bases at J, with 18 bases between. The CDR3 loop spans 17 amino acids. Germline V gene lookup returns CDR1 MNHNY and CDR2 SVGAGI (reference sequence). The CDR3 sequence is CASSPRRGVTSTDTQYF. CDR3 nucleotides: TGTGCCAGCAGTCCACGCAGGGGGGTCACTAGCACAGATACGCAGTATTTT.

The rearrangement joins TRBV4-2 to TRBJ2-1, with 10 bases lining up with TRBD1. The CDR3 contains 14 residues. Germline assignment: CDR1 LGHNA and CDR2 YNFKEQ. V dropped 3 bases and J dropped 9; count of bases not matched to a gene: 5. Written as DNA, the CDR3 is TGTGCCAGCAGCCAGGGGACAGGGGATCGTGAGCAGTTCTTC. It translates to CASSQGTGDREQFF.

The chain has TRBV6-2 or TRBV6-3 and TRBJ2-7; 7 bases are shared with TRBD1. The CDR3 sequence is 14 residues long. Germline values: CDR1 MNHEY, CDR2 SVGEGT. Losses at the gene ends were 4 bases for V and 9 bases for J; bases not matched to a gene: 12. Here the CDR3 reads CASSSEDRPRGQYF. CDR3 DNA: TGTGCCAGCAGTTCAGAGGACAGGCCGAGAGGGCAGTACTTC.

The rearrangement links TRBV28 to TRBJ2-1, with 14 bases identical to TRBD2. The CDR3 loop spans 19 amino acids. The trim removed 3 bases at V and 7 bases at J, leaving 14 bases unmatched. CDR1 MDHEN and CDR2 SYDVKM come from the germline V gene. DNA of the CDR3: TGTGCCAGCAGTTTCCCTCTCTCCGGGACTAGCGGGAGTTTAAATGAGCAGTTCTTC. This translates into CASSFPLSGTSGSLNEQFF.

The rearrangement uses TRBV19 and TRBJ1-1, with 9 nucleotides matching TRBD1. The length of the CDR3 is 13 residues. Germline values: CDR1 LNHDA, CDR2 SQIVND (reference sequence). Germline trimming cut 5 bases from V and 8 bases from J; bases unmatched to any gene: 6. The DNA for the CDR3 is TGTGCCAGTAGTCCAACCGGGACAGGGGAAGCTTTCTTT. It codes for CASSPTGTGEAFF.

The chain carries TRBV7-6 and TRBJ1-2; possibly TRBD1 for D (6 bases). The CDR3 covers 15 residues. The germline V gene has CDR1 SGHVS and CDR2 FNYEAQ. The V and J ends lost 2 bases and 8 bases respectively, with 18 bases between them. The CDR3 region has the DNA TGTGCCAGCAGCTTAAAGGCGGGGGGCGCAGGGGGCTACACCTTC. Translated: CASSLKAGGAGGYTF.

Here the CDR3 reads CASSDTASSYNSPLHF. In nucleotides, the CDR3 is TGTGCCAGCAGTGATACAGCCTCCTCCTATAATTCACCCCTCCACTTT. The chain recombines TRBV25-1 with TRBJ1-6; D uncertain. Looked up from germline, CDR1 is MGHDK and CDR2 is SYGVNS. The CDR3 contains 16 residues. The V end lost 3 bases, the J end lost 0 bases, and 9 bases lay between the germline ends.

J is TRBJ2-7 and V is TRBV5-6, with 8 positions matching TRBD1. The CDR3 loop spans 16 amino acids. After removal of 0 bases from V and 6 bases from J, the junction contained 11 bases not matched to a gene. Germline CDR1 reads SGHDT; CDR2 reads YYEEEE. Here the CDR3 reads CASSLERRRGPFEQYF. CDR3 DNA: TGTGCCAGCAGCTTGGAAAGGCGCAGGGGGCCGTTCGAGCAGTACTTC.

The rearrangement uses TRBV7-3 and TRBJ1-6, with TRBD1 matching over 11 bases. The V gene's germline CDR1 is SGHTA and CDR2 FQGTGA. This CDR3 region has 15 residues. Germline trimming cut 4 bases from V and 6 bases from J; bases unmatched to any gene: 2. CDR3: CASSSGTGGNSPLHF. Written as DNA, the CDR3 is TGTGCCAGCAGCTCCGGGACAGGGGGTAATTCACCCCTCCACTTT. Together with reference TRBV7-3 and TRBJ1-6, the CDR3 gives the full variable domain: GAGVSQTPSNKVTEKGKYVELRCDPISGHTALYWYRQSLGQGPEFLIYFQGTGAADDSGLPNDRFFAVRPEGSVSTLKIQRTERGDSAVYLCASSSGTGGNSPLHFGNGTRLTVT.